This T cell receptor beta chain is from a study of shared clonotypes between healthy human individuals. Study-level results: Clonotype sharing among the donors was expected to vary with sequencing depth. Few donors limited the genetic and exposure-history diversity represented.

V lost 5 bases, J lost 0 bases, and 9 bases stayed unmatched. From germline, CDR1 is MDHEN and CDR2 SYDVKM. The CDR3 is made up of 17 amino acids. Comment on this clone: The antigen is undetermined.

For every subset, genomic DNA was evenly distributed across several immunoSEQ plates. Some clones are missing from TCRdb's copy, which holds only in-frame ones; the method was immunoSEQ multiplex PCR. This sample carries roughly 500,000 clones, over 65% of them seen once, and the ten largest clones take 13%. Genomic DNA from unsorted samples was obtained from 80 million to 100 million PBMCs (per sample). This clonotype originated in a woman in her thirties or forties in good health. Some clones in this sample may be carry-over from other donors' samples. What was sequenced was PBMCs. This sequence joins TRBV28 and TRBJ1-5, with TRBD1 matching over 8 bases. This CDR3 is CASSAGPTGDSNQPQHF. As DNA, the CDR3 is TGTGCCAGCAGTGCGGGACCGACAGGGGATAGCAATCAGCCCCAGCATTTT.